The next 9 T cell receptor beta chains were all read from a single sample in a study of T cell responses to AZD1222 COVID-19 vaccine. Some clones are missing from TCRdb's copy, which holds only in-frame ones; the method was immunoSEQ multiplex PCR. The table records roughly 55,000 clones, around 90% of them present only once. Sequenced material: peripheral blood, taken on day 0 of AZD1222 vaccination. The receptors originated from an adult in good health.

This clone showed up just once. The rearrangement joins TRBV3-1 (or the pseudogene TRBV3-2) to TRBJ2-5; D perhaps matches TRBD1 (6 bases). The V gene lost 6 bases and the J gene lost 4 bases, with 21 bases spanning the gap. The germline V gene encodes CDR1 LGHDT and CDR2 YNNKEL (reference sequence). CDR3 length: 16 residues. The CDR3 bases are TGTGCCAGCAGACGTGGACAGAATGGTCGGTCAGAGACCCAGTACTTC. This encodes CASRRGQNGRSETQYF.

The chain has TRBV3-1 (or the pseudogene TRBV3-2) and TRBJ2-5; 9 positions agree with TRBD1. This CDR3 is built from 16 residues. Trimming cost V 2 bases and J 4 bases; bases outside gene matches: 8. Germline-derived CDR1 and CDR2 are LGHDT and YNNKEL (reference sequence). The CDR3 is CASSQLTGGGRETQYF. CDR3 bases: TGTGCCAGCAGCCAATTAACAGGGGGCGGAAGAGAGACCCAGTACTTC.

This clone has a handful of counts. The chain combines TRBV6-1 with TRBJ2-7; D is unresolved. The V gene's germline CDR1 is MNHNS and CDR2 SASEGT. Deletions cut 1 base from V and 2 bases from J, with 9 bases between. The CDR3 consists of 14 residues. CDR3 region: CASSEEGPTYEQYF. The DNA of the CDR3 is TGTGCCAGCAGTGAAGAAGGGCCTACCTACGAGCAGTACTTC.

This clone has a handful of counts. The gene calls are TRBV3-1 (or the pseudogene TRBV3-2) and TRBJ1-2; D uncertain. Germline V gives CDR1 LGHDT, CDR2 YNNKEL (reference sequence). This CDR3 has 13 amino acids. V was clipped by 3 bases and J by 3 bases, with 8 bases between them. The CDR3 DNA reads as TGTGCCAGCAGCCATGTGCCGGACTATGGCTACACCTTC. Translating it yields CASSHVPDYGYTF.

A single count supports this clone. The chain joins TRBV10-1 to TRBJ2-7; 10 nucleotides match TRBD1. V was clipped by 4 bases and J by 7 bases; unmatched bases: 10. Germline V gene lookup returns CDR1 WNHNN and CDR2 SYGVQD (reference sequence). This CDR3 is built from 15 residues. CDR3 in DNA: TGCGCCAGCAGTGCGGGACAGGGGCCCTTTGGGGAGCAGTACTTC. It translates to CASSAGQGPFGEQYF.

V is TRBV27 and J is TRBJ1-6; D remains unclear. CDR1 MNHEY and CDR2 SMNVEV come from the germline V gene (reference sequence). V lost 8 bases, J lost 2 bases, and 10 bases lay in between. This CDR3 is built from 14 residues. DNA for the CDR3: TGTGCCAGCGCCGAAGGCCCCTATAATTCACCCCTCCACTTT. As protein: CASAEGPYNSPLHF.

The chain combines TRBV6-5 with TRBJ1-1; no clear D. CDR1 and CDR2 from the germline V gene are MNHEY and SVGAGI. The CDR3 is 14 amino acids. V was pared by 5 bases and J by 1 base, with 11 bases between. The DNA for the CDR3 is TGTGCCAGCAGTCAACCAACAGCGAACACTGAAGCTTTCTTT. It codes for CASSQPTANTEAFF.

This chain joins TRBV5-4 and TRBJ2-7; tentatively, D is TRBD1 or TRBD2 (5 bases each). CDR1 and CDR2 (germline): SGHNT, YYREEE (reference sequence). There are 13 residues in the CDR3. Trimming removed 1 base from V and 5 bases from J, with 10 bases in between. Here the CDR3 reads CASSLSEGNEQYF. The CDR3 DNA sequence: TGTGCCAGCAGCTTGAGTGAGGGGAACGAGCAGTACTTC. Full variable domain (outside the CDR3, taken from reference TRBV5-4 and TRBJ2-7): ETGVTQSPTHLIKTRGQQVTLRCSSQSGHNTVSWYQQALGQGPQFIFQYYREEENGRGNFPPRFSGLQFPNYSSELNVNALELDDSALYLCASSLSEGNEQYFGPGTRLTVT.

The rearrangement links TRBV15 to TRBJ1-5; D ambiguous. Trimming took off 5 bases at V and 5 bases at J, with 10 bases between the two ends. Germline CDR1 reads LNHNV; CDR2 reads YYDKDF (reference sequence). The CDR3 has 13 amino acids. The CDR3 sequence is CATSRRLDQPQHF. DNA of the CDR3: TGTGCCACCAGCCGGAGGTTGGATCAGCCCCAGCATTTT.